This T cell receptor beta chain was sequenced for a study of blood T cell repertoires in COVID-19. As for the study in general: The study drew acute and convalescent COVID-19 samples from the United States, Italy and Spain. Sample material is recorded as cDNA or gDNA derived from T cells, B-cell-depleted T cells, or PBMCs.

Only a few counts were recorded for this clone. The CDR3 consists of 15 residues. Germline values: CDR1 LGHDT, CDR2 YNNKEL (reference sequence). V lost 0 bases, J lost 10 bases, and 16 bases lay in between. Authors' methods: It was from reference gene primer amplification that nucleated cell counts were estimated. Profiled with immunoSEQ multiplex PCR; TCRdb holds only in-frame clones, not every one. V, J and clone size were drawn from that table, and D and trimming were deduced from the DNA. The sample has approximately 140,000 clones, 84% seen once. Sequenced sample: peripheral blood. The gene calls are TRBV3-1 (or the pseudogene TRBV3-2) and TRBJ2-1; perhaps TRBD2 as D (6 bases). The clonotype comes from a man between 60 and 75 years old with acute or convalescent COVID-19. CDR3 loop: CASSQEAGGSEEQFF. Here the CDR3 DNA reads TGTGCCAGCAGCCAAGAGGCCGGGGGATCTGAAGAGCAGTTCTTC.